Below, 25 T cell receptor beta chains from the same sample are listed, as sequenced in a study of blood T cell repertoires in COVID-19. Some clones are missing from TCRdb's copy, which holds only in-frame ones; the method was immunoSEQ multiplex PCR. The sample includes approximately 89,000 clones, roughly 96% of them seen just once. The specimen was peripheral blood. These receptors all stem from a human donor with active COVID-19. The donor label of this sample is uncertain.

The V call is TRBV4-3, the J call TRBJ1-5, with a weak D call TRBD1 (6 bases). Germline values: CDR1 LGHNA, CDR2 YSLEER. The CDR3 runs 14 residues. V was trimmed by 3 bases and J by 7 bases, leaving 13 bases between them. The CDR3 DNA reads as TGCGCCAGCAGCCACAGACAGGTGGACCAGCCCCAGCATTTT. It codes for CASSHRQVDQPQHF.

The V gene is TRBV27, the J gene TRBJ1-5, with a tentative D call TRBD1 (5 bases). Trimming took 6 bases from V and 1 from J, leaving 19 bases between them. This CDR3 is 17 amino acids long. Germline V gene lookup returns CDR1 MNHEY and CDR2 SMNVEV (reference sequence). This CDR3 reads CASSRTPGGSSNQPQHF. CDR3 DNA: TGTGCCAGCAGCCGAACCCCCGGGGGAAGCAGCAATCAGCCCCAGCATTTT.

The chain links TRBV5-4 to TRBJ1-2; tentatively, D is TRBD1 (6 bases). The germline V and J ends were trimmed by 4 bases and 7 bases, with 23 bases remaining between them. Germline V gives CDR1 SGHNT, CDR2 YYREEE (reference sequence). This CDR3 has 16 amino acids. CDR3 coding DNA: TGTGCCAGCAGCACACAAAAGGGGGGGTTCTCCTCTGGCTACACCTTC. Amino acid sequence: CASSTQKGGFSSGYTF.

The chain is built from TRBV19 and TRBJ2-2, with TRBD1 matching 9 bases. Germline V gene lookup returns CDR1 LNHDA and CDR2 SQIVND (reference sequence). The CDR3 covers 16 residues. V shed 3 bases and J 4 bases; nucleotides not matched to a gene: 6. CDR3 sequence reads: CASSILETGGTGELFF. The CDR3 DNA follows: TGTGCCAGTAGTATTCTGGAGACAGGGGGCACCGGGGAGCTGTTTTTT. Full variable domain (missing parts from reference TRBV19 and TRBJ2-2): DGGITQSPKYLFRKEGQNVTLSCEQNLNHDAMYWYRQDPGQGLRLIYYSQIVNDFQKGDIAEGYSVSREKKESFPLTVTSAQKNPTAFYLCASSILETGGTGELFFGEGSRLTVL.

The rearrangement joins TRBV28 to TRBJ1-2; D is unresolved. Germline-derived CDR1 and CDR2 are MDHEN and SYDVKM. The CDR3 loop spans 12 amino acids. Between the trimmed V and J ends, which lost 5 bases and 8 bases, there was a span of 12 bases. The CDR3 bases are TGTGCCAGCAGTCTGTCCGGTCACGGCTACACCTTC. This gives the protein CASSLSGHGYTF.

CDR3 DNA: TGTGCCAGCTCACCCGCTCCCCCCGGAGAGACCCAGTACTTC. This translates into CASSPAPPGETQYF. The rearrangement uses TRBV18 and TRBJ2-5; no definite D call. The CDR3 sequence is 14 residues long. Germline values: CDR1 KGHSH, CDR2 LQKENI. Trimming took off 3 bases at V and 4 bases at J, with 12 bases between the two ends. Full variable domain (remainder filled in from reference TRBV18 and TRBJ2-5): NAGVMQNPRHLVRRRGQEARLRCSPMKGHSHVYWYRQLPEEGLKFMVYLQKENIIDESGMPKERFSAEFPKEGPSILRIQQVVRGDSAAYFCASSPAPPGETQYFGPGTRLLVL.

Only one count was recorded for this clone. The CDR3 coding sequence is TGTGCCAGCAGCTCTAACACAGATACGCAGTATTTT. This sequence encodes CASSSNTDTQYF. The rearrangement uses TRBV7-2 and TRBJ2-3; D remains ambiguous. The CDR3 extends over 12 amino acids. With 4 bases removed from V and 2 bases from J, the gap between germline ends came to 4 bases. Germline V lookup: CDR1 SGHTA, CDR2 FQGNSA.

The chain carries TRBV21-1 and TRBJ1-3. TRBV21-1 represents a pseudogene. The CDR3 has 17 residues. This CDR3 is CASSKTSIGTSGNTIYF. Here the CDR3 DNA reads TGTGCCAGCAGCAAAACTTCAATAGGGACTTCTGGAAACACCATATATTTT.

The V gene is TRBV2, the J gene TRBJ1-4; D remains unclear. This CDR3 is built from 15 residues. Germline V gives CDR1 SNHLY, CDR2 FYNNEI. V lost 5 bases to trimming and J lost 6 bases, with 16 bases between them. The DNA for the CDR3 is TGTGCCAGCAGTCAAAGCGCCCCTCCGGATGAAAAACTGTTTTTT. Translating it yields CASSQSAPPDEKLFF.

The chain uses TRBV2 and TRBJ2-1; 13 nucleotides line up with TRBD2. The CDR3 runs to 20 residues. Germline trimming cut 3 bases from V and 1 base from J; bases unmatched to any gene: 12. Germline V gives CDR1 SNHLY, CDR2 FYNNEI. The CDR3 protein is CASSEIILAGGVMSYNEQFF. The CDR3 DNA follows: TGTGCCAGCAGTGAGATAATACTAGCGGGGGGGGTAATGTCCTACAATGAGCAGTTCTTC.

The CDR3 coding sequence is TGTGCCACCATACCCCCACAGGGACCAAGCACAGATACGCAGTATTTT. This codes for CATIPPQGPSTDTQYF. The chain joins TRBV28 to TRBJ2-3; a possible D gene is TRBD1 (6 bases). CDR1 is MDHEN and CDR2 is SYDVKM in the germline V gene. This CDR3 spans 16 amino acids. The V gene lost 10 bases and the J gene lost 0 bases, with 20 bases spanning the gap. Looking up the rest from reference TRBV28 and TRBJ2-3 gives the full variable domain: DVKVTQSSRYLVKRTGEKVFLECVQDMDHENMFWYRQDPGLGLRLIYFSYDVKMKEKGDIPEGYSVSREKKERFSLILESASTNQTSMYLCATIPPQGPSTDTQYFGPGTRLTVL.

This sequence joins TRBV6-2 or TRBV6-3 and TRBJ2-1, with D possibly matching TRBD2 (5 bases). CDR3 length: 12 residues. The germline V and J ends were trimmed by 5 bases and 7 bases, with 9 bases remaining between them. The germline V gene encodes CDR1 MNHEY and CDR2 SVGEGT. CDR3 coding DNA: TGTGCCAGCAGTAAGACGGGGAATGAGCAGTTCTTC. Translating it yields CASSKTGNEQFF.

This sequence joins TRBV3-1 (or the pseudogene TRBV3-2) and TRBJ1-1; no clear D. The CDR3 sequence is 14 residues long. Per germline, CDR1 LGHDT and CDR2 YNNKEL (reference sequence). Trimming removed 2 bases from V and 1 base from J, with 8 bases in between. The CDR3 coding sequence is TGTGCCAGCAGCCAATACGGGAAGAACACTGAAGCTTTCTTT. This sequence encodes CASSQYGKNTEAFF.

This clone was counted a single time. The rearrangement links TRBV11-2 to TRBJ2-3; no clear D. The CDR3 has 15 amino acids. Germline V gene data show CDR1 as SGHAT and CDR2 as FQNNGV. V lost 5 bases and J lost 3, with 15 bases in between. CDR3 coding DNA: TGTGCCAGCAGCCTCCCTCCCTACGGTACAGATACGCAGTATTTT. Translated: CASSLPPYGTDTQYF.

The chain joins TRBV5-6 to TRBJ2-1; the D gene is possibly TRBD1 (5 bases). Germline CDR1 is SGHDT and CDR2 is YYEEEE. This CDR3 comprises 15 residues. Trimming removed 0 bases at V and 1 base at J, with 8 bases between. The CDR3 spells CASSLGQGSYNEQFF. The DNA for the CDR3 is TGTGCCAGCAGCTTGGGGCAGGGTTCCTACAATGAGCAGTTCTTC.

V and J are TRBV6-1 and TRBJ2-1; 11 bases agree with TRBD1. The CDR3 consists of 19 residues. V lost 4 bases, J lost 5 bases, and 16 bases stayed unmatched. Germline V gene lookup returns CDR1 MNHNS and CDR2 SASEGT. DNA for the CDR3: TGTGCCAGCAGTGGCGGACAGGGGGCCTCCCGCTCTCGAAACAATGAGCAGTTCTTC. It specifies CASSGGQGASRSRNNEQFF.

This chain connects TRBV7-8 to TRBJ2-7, with 7 bases that match TRBD1. In germline, CDR1 is SGHVS, CDR2 FQNEAQ. The CDR3 consists of 14 residues. With V trimmed by 4 bases and J by 0 bases, 3 bases remained unmatched. The CDR3 coding sequence is TGTGCCAGCAGCTCGGACAGGAACTCCTACGAGCAGTACTTC. Its translation: CASSSDRNSYEQYF.

This clone was seen a single time. The genes are TRBV3-1 (or the pseudogene TRBV3-2) and TRBJ2-1; 11 bases agree with TRBD2. The CDR3 runs to 15 residues. J gave up 11 bases and V 0 bases, and 6 bases lay outside the gene matches. In germline, CDR1 is LGHDT, CDR2 YNNKEL (reference sequence). The CDR3 nucleotides are TGTGCCAGCAGCCAAGAGGGGACTAGCGGCCCTCAGCAGTTCTTC. As protein: CASSQEGTSGPQQFF.

The chain couples TRBV28 to TRBJ2-1, with D perhaps matching TRBD1 (5 bases). This CDR3 contains 15 residues. V was clipped by 5 bases and J by 6 bases, with 17 bases between them. Germline lookup yields CDR1 MDHEN and CDR2 SYDVKM. CDR3 residues: CASSPSRDFRNEQFF. The CDR3 coding sequence is TGTGCCAGCAGTCCAAGCAGGGATTTCCGCAATGAGCAGTTCTTC. The full variable domain, its missing parts supplied by reference TRBV28 and TRBJ2-1, is DVKVTQSSRYLVKRTGEKVFLECVQDMDHENMFWYRQDPGLGLRLIYFSYDVKMKEKGDIPEGYSVSREKKERFSLILESASTNQTSMYLCASSPSRDFRNEQFFGPGTRLTVL.

This chain connects TRBV5-1 to TRBJ1-4, with unresolved D. This CDR3 is built from 12 residues. V was pared by 3 bases and J by 7 bases, with 7 bases between. Germline V gene lookup returns CDR1 SGHRS and CDR2 YFSETQ. This chain's CDR3 is CASSSGFEKLFF. CDR3 nucleotides: TGCGCCAGCAGCTCGGGGTTTGAAAAACTGTTTTTT.

The J gene is TRBJ1-1, the V gene TRBV3-1 (or the pseudogene TRBV3-2), with 10 bases fitting TRBD1. The ends lost 1 base at V and 0 bases at J; junction bases unmatched: 11. The V gene's germline CDR1 is LGHDT and CDR2 YNNKEL (reference sequence). CDR3 length: 19 amino acids. CDR3 protein: CASSQGTGTGVRMNTEAFF. The CDR3 nucleotides read TGTGCCAGCAGCCAAGGGACCGGGACAGGGGTCCGGATGAACACTGAAGCTTTCTTT.

The V gene is TRBV19, the J gene TRBJ2-1; 12 positions match TRBD2. The CDR3 is 16 amino acids. V lost 8 bases to trimming and J lost 7 bases; unmatched junction nucleotides: 12. The germline V gene has CDR1 LNHDA and CDR2 SQIVND (reference sequence). The CDR3 here is CASRPPLAGGVNEQFF. The CDR3 coding sequence is TGTGCCAGTCGACCCCCCCTAGCGGGGGGGGTAAATGAGCAGTTCTTC.

The count of this clone is one. The V gene is TRBV28, the J gene TRBJ1-6; tentatively, D is TRBD1 (6 bases). Germline CDR1 is MDHEN and CDR2 is SYDVKM. The V end lost 5 bases, the J end lost 5 bases, and 13 bases lay between the germline ends. The CDR3 is 15 residues long. The CDR3: CASSTGTNNNSPLHF. The CDR3 bases are TGTGCCAGCAGTACGGGGACAAATAATAATTCACCCCTCCACTTT.

The CDR3 DNA follows: TGCGCCAGCAGCTCGGGGACAGGGGGCAATCAGCCCCAGCATTTT. It specifies CASSSGTGGNQPQHF. This chain uses TRBV5-1 with TRBJ1-5; 10 bases line up with TRBD1. This CDR3 comprises 15 residues. The V segment lost 3 bases and the J segment 2 bases; nucleotides outside the gene matches: 2. Germline assignment: CDR1 SGHRS and CDR2 YFSETQ.

V and J are TRBV4-1 and TRBJ1-5; D remains unclear. Trimming shortened V by 0 bases and J by 10 bases, and 13 bases separated the two germline ends. Germline values: CDR1 MGHRA, CDR2 YSYEKL. This CDR3 has 14 amino acids. In DNA form, the CDR3 reads TGCGCCAGCAGCCAAGATGGGCCGGTAGTCCCCCAGCATTTT. Translated: CASSQDGPVVPQHF.